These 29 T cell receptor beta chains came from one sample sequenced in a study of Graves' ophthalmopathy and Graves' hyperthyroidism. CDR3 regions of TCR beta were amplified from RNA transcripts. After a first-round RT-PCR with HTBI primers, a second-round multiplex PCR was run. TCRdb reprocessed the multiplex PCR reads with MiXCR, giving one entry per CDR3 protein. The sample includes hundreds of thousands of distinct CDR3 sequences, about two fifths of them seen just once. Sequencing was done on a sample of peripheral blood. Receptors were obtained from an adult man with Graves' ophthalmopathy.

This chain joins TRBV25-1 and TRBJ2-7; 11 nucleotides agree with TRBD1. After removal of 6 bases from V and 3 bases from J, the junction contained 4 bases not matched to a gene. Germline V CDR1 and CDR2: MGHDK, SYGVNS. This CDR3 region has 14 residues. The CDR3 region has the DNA TGTGCCAGCAGGGGACAGGGGGGTTACTACGAGCAGTACTTC. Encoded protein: CASRGQGGYYEQYF.

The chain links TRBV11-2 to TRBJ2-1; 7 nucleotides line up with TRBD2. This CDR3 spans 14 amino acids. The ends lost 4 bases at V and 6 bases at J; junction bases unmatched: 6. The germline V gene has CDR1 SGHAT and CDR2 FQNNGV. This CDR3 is CASSWASGGNEQFF. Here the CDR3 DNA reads TGTGCCAGCAGCTGGGCTAGCGGAGGCAATGAGCAGTTCTTC.

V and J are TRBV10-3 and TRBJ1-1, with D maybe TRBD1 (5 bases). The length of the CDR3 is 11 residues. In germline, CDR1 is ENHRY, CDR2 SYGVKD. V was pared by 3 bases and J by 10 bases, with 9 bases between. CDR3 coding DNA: TGTGCCATCAGTGAAAATGGGGGAGCTTTCTTT. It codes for CAISENGGAFF.

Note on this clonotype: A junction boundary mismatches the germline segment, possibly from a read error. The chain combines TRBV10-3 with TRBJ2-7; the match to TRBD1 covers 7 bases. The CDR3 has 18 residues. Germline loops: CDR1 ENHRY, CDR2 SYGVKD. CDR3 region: CASSNRDRRLVVSYEQYF. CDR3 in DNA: TGTGCCAGCAGTAACCGGGACAGACGTCTTGTTGTCTCCTACGAGCAGTACTTC.

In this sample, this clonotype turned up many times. This chain's CDR3 is CASSFSQGNTEAFF. CDR3 DNA sequence: TGTGCCAGCAGCTTCAGTCAGGGGAACACTGAAGCTTTCTTT. The chain recombines TRBV9 with TRBJ1-1; D may be TRBD1 (5 bases). The germline gives CDR1 SGDLS, CDR2 YYNGEE. Trimming pared 4 bases from V and 1 base from J, leaving 11 bases between. The CDR3 is 14 amino acids.

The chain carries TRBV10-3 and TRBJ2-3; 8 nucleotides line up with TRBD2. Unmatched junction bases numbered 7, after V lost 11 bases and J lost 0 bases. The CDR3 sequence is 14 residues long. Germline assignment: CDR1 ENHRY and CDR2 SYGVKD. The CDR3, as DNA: TGTGCCGTATCGGGACTAGATAGCACAGATACGCAGTATTTT. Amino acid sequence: CAVSGLDSTDTQYF.

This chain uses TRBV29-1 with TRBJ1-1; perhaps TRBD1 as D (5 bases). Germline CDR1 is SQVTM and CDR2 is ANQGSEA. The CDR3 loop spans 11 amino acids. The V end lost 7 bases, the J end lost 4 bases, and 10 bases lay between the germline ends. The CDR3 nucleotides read TGCAGCGGGGGGGGTTCCACTGAAGCTTTCTTT. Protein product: CSGGGSTEAFF.

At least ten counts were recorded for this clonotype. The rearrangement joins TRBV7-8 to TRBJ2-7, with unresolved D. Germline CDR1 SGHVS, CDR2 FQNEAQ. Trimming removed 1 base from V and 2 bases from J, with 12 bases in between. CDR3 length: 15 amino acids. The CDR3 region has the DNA TGTGCCAGCAGCTTAGATGACTGGTCGACCTACGAGCAGTACTTC. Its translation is CASSLDDWSTYEQYF.

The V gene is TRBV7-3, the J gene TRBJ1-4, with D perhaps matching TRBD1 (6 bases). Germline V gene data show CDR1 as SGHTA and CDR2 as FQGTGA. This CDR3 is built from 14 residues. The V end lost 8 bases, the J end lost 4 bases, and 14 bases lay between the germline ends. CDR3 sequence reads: CASQAPGDNEKLFF. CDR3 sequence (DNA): TGTGCCAGCCAAGCTCCAGGGGATAATGAAAAACTGTTTTTT. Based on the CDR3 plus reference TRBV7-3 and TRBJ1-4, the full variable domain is GAGVSQTPSNKVTEKGKYVELRCDPISGHTALYWYRQSLGQGPEFLIYFQGTGAADDSGLPNDRFFAVRPEGSVSTLKIQRTERGDSAVYLCASQAPGDNEKLFFGSGTQLSVL.

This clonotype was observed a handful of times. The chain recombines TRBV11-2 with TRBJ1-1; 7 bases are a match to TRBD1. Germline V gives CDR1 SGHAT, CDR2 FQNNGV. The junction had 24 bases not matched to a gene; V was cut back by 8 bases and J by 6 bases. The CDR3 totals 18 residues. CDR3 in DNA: TGTGCCAGCGATCACACATCACAGGGACAGCGCCAAATTTCTGAAGCTTTCTTT. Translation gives CASDHTSQGQRQISEAFF.

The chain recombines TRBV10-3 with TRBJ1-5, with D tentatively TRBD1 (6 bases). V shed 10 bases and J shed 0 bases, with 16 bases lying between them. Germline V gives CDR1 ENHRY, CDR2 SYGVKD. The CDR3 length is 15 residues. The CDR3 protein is CASSRTVNSNQPQHF. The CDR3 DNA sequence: TGTGCCAGCAGCAGGACAGTGAATAGCAATCAGCCCCAGCATTTT.

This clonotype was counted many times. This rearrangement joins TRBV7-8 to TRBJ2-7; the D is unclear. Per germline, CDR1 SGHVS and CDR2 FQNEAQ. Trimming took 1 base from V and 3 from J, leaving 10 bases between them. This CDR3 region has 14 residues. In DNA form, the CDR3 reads TGTGCCAGCAGCTTAGGGCAGTATCACTACGAGCAGTACTTC. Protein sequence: CASSLGQYHYEQYF.

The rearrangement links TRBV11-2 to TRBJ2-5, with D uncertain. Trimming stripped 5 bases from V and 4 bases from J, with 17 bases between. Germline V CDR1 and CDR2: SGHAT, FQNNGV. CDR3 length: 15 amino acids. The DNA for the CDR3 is TGTGCCAGCAGCCTGGGCACCCACGAAGGAGAGACCCAGTACTTC. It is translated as CASSLGTHEGETQYF.

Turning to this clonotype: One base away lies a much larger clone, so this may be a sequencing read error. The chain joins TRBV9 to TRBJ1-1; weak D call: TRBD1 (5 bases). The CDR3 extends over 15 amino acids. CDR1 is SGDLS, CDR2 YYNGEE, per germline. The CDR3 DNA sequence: TGTGCCAGCGGCGTAGCTTATGGACAGAACACTGAAGCTTTCTTT. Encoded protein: CASGVAYGQNTEAFF.

CDR3 in amino acids: CASSFVSHPNTGELFF. CDR3 nucleotide sequence: TGTGCCAGCAGTTTTGTCAGTCACCCGAACACCGGGGAGCTGTTTTTT. J is TRBJ2-2 and V is TRBV25-1; D is undetermined. Deletions cut 5 bases from V and 0 bases from J, with 13 bases between. From germline, CDR1 is MGHDK and CDR2 SYGVNS. This CDR3 is 16 amino acids long.

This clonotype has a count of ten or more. This CDR3 is CASRTGGAGQPQHF. The CDR3 DNA reads as TGTGCCAGCAGGACAGGGGGCGCGGGTCAGCCCCAGCATTTT. The genes are TRBV10-3 and TRBJ1-5, with 11 positions matching TRBD1. There are 14 residues in the CDR3. V was pared by 10 bases and J by 6 bases, with 8 bases of the junction left unmatched. Germline V CDR1 and CDR2: ENHRY, SYGVKD.

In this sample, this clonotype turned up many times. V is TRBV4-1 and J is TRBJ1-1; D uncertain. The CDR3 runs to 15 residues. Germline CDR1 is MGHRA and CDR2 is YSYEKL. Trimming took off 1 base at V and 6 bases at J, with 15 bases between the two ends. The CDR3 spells CASSQAQDLRSEAFF. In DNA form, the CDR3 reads TGCGCCAGCAGCCAAGCTCAGGATTTACGGTCTGAAGCTTTCTTT.

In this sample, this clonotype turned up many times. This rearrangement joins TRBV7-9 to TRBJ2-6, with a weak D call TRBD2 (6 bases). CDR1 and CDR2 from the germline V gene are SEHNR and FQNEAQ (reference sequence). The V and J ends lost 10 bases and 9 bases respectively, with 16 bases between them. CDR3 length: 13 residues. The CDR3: CATLLAGYNVLTF. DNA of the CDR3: TGTGCCACCCTCCTGGCGGGATACAACGTCCTGACTTTC.

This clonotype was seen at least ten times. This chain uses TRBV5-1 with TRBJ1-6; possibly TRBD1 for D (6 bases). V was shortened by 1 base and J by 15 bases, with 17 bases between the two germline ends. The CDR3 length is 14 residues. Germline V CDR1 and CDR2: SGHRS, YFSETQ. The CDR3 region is CASSLTGRRGFLHF. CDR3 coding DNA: TGCGCCAGCAGCTTGACAGGGAGGAGAGGATTCCTCCACTTT.

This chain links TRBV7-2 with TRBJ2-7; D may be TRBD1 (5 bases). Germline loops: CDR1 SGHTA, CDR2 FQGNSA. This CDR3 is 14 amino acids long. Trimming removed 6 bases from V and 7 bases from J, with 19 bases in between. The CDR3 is CASRPTEYTGEQYF. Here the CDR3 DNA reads TGTGCCAGCAGGCCGACAGAGTACACCGGGGAGCAGTACTTC.

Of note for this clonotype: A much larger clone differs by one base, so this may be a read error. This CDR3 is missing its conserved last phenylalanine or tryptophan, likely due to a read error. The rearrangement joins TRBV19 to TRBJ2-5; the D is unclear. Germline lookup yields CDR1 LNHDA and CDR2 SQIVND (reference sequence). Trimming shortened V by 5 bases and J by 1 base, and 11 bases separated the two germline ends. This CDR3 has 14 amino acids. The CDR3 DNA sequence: TGTGCCAGTAGTCCAAGTTGGGGCCAAGAGACCCAGTACGTC. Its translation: CASSPSWGQETQYV.

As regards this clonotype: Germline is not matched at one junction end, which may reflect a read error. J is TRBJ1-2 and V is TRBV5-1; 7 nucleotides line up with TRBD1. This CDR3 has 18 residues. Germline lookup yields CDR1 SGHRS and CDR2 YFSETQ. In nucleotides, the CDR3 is TGCGCCAGCAGCTTGGGCCTTTCAACGGGACAGACCCTCTATGGCCACACCTTC. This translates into CASSLGLSTGQTLYGHTF.

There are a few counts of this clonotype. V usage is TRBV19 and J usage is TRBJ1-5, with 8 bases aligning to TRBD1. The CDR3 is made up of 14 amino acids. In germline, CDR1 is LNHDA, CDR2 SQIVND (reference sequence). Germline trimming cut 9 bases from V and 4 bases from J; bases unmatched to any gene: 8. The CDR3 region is CASAGQGLNQPQHF. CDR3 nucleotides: TGTGCCAGCGCCGGACAGGGTTTAAATCAGCCCCAGCATTTT.

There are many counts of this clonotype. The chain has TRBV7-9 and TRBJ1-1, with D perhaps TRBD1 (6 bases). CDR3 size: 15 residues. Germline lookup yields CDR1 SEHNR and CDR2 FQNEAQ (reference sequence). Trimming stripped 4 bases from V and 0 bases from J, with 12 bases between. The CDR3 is CASSSTTGLNTEAFF. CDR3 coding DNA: TGTGCCAGCAGCTCTACGACAGGATTGAACACTGAAGCTTTCTTT. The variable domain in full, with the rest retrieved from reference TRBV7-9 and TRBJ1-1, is DTGVSQNPRHKITKRGQNVTFRCDPISEHNRLYWYRQTLGQGPEFLTYFQNEAQLEKSRLLSDRFSAERPKGSFSTLEIQRTEQGDSAMYLCASSSTTGLNTEAFFGQGTRLTVV.

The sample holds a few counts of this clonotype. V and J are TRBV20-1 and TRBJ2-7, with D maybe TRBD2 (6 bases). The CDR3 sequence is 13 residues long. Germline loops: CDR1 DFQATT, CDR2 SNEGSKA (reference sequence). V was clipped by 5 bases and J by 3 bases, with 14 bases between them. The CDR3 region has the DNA TGCAGTGCTGGGACTCCCCAAGACTACGAGCAGTACTTC. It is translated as CSAGTPQDYEQYF.

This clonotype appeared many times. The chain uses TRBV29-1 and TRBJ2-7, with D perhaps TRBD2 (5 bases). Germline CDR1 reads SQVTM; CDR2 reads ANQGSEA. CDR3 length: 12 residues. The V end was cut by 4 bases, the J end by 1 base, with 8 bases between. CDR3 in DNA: TGCAGCGTTGCCACGGGGTCCTACGAGCAGTACTTC. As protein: CSVATGSYEQYF.

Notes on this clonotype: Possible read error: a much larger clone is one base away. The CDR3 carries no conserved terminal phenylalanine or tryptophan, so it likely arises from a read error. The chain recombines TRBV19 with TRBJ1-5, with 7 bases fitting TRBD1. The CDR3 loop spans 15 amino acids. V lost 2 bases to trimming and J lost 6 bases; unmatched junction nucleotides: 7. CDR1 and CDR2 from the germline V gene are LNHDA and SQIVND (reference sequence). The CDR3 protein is CASSISQGVSQPQHL. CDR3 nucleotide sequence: TGTGCCAGTAGTATAAGTCAGGGGGTGAGTCAGCCCCAGCATCTT.

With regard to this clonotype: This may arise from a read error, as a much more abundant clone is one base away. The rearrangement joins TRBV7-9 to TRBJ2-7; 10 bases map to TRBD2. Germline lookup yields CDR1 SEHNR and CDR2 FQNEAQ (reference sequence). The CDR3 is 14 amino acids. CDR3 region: CASSPSGSTYGQYF. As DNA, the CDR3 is TGTGCCAGCAGCCCTAGCGGGAGCACCTACGGGCAGTACTTC.

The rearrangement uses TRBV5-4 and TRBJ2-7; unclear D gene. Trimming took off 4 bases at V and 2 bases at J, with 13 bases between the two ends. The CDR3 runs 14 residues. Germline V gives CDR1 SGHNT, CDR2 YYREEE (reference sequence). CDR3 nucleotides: TGTGCCAGCAGCCGTTTCAGTGAAACCTACGAGCAGTACTTC. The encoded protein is CASSRFSETYEQYF.